Shown below are 16 T cell receptor beta chains from a single sample sequenced in a study of T-cell memory formation after mild COVID-19. TCRdb reprocessed the 5' RACE reads via MiXCR and lists one record per CDR3 protein. The table has hundreds of thousands of distinct CDR3 sequences, about 20% seen once; the top ten hold about 21%. The sample was PBMCs or a T cell subset sorted from them (not recorded which). These receptors all come from a man between 18 and 35 years old who had mild COVID-19 (a few samples of this study predate the infection). Cell type and time point are not known.

The rearrangement joins TRBV20-1 to TRBJ1-4, with a possible D match to TRBD1 (6 bases). With 5 bases removed from V and 4 bases from J, the gap between germline ends came to 14 bases. The CDR3 length is 14 residues. Per the germline V gene, CDR1 is DFQATT and CDR2 is SNEGSKA (reference sequence). CDR3 DNA: TGCAGTGCTTACCGGACAGACAATAATGAAAAACTGTTTTTT. Amino acid sequence: CSAYRTDNNEKLFF.

V gene TRBV5-1 combines with J gene TRBJ2-3; no firm D call. Looked up from germline, CDR1 is SGHRS and CDR2 is YFSETQ. V dropped 1 base and J dropped 4 bases, with 13 bases sitting between them. The CDR3 covers 15 residues. The CDR3 sequence: CASSLTLGRADTQYF. CDR3 sequence (DNA): TGCGCCAGCAGCTTGACCTTAGGGCGCGCAGATACGCAGTATTTT.

This clonotype has more than one count but fewer than ten. The rearrangement links TRBV20-1 to TRBJ2-3; 10 bases agree with TRBD2. The germline CDR1 and CDR2 sequences are DFQATT and SNEGSKA (reference sequence). V lost 5 bases and J lost 3; bases outside the gene matches: 5. The CDR3 is made up of 14 amino acids. Here the CDR3 reads CSAHWTSGTDTQYF. CDR3 DNA sequence: TGCAGTGCTCACTGGACTAGCGGAACAGATACGCAGTATTTT.

In its sample, this clonotype was seen once. The V gene is TRBV7-2, the J gene TRBJ1-4; TRBD1 matches 8 bases. Unmatched junction bases numbered 12, after V lost 1 base and J lost 8 bases. Germline V gene sequence: CDR1 SGHTA, CDR2 FQGNSA. The length of the CDR3 is 17 residues. In DNA, the CDR3 is TGTGCCAGCAGCTTAGGAACAGGGGGAGTTGTAGTCGAAAAACTGTTTTTT. Its protein product is CASSLGTGGVVVEKLFF.

In its sample, this clonotype was seen many times. The chain has TRBV5-5 and TRBJ2-7, with D uncertain. The germline V gene encodes CDR1 SGHKS and CDR2 YYEKEE (reference sequence). This CDR3 spans 12 amino acids. V was pared by 3 bases and J by 4 bases, with 8 bases between. For the CDR3, the DNA is TGTGCCAGCAGCTCTTACGAGTACGAGCAGTACTTC. Its protein is CASSSYEYEQYF.

The chain is built from TRBV6-5 and TRBJ2-3; perhaps D is TRBD1 or TRBD2 (5 bases each). V gave up 1 base and J gave up 0 bases, with 8 bases separating them. Germline V gene data show CDR1 as MNHEY and CDR2 as SVGAGI. This CDR3 contains 15 residues. The CDR3 loop reads CASSYWGSSTDTQYF. CDR3 DNA sequence: TGTGCCAGCAGTTACTGGGGGTCTAGCACAGATACGCAGTATTTT.

This clonotype was counted a few times. The V call is TRBV7-2, the J call TRBJ2-7, with a possible D match to TRBD2 (5 bases). V was shortened by 2 bases and J by 4 bases, with 9 bases between the two germline ends. CDR1 and CDR2 (germline): SGHTA, FQGNSA. The CDR3 has 13 residues. The CDR3: CASSLSGRYEQYV. CDR3 coding DNA: TGTGCCAGCAGCTTAAGCGGTCGGTACGAGCAGTACGTC.

This chain joins TRBV11-2 and TRBJ2-2, with TRBD2 matching 7 bases. The V segment lost 1 base and the J segment 6 bases; nucleotides outside the gene matches: 2. This CDR3 contains 14 residues. In germline, CDR1 is SGHAT, CDR2 FQNNGV. CDR3 nucleotide sequence: TGTGCCAGCAGCTTAGTTGGGGGGGCCGGGGAGCTGTTTTTT. Protein: CASSLVGGAGELFF.

J is TRBJ2-7 and V is TRBV28; D unclear. Germline CDR1 and CDR2: MDHEN and SYDVKM. The CDR3 spans 14 residues. The DNA for the CDR3 is TGTGACAGCAGTTTCTTAAGCTCTACGGGCGAGCAGTACGTC. This gives the protein CDSSFLSSTGEQYV.

This clonotype was counted between two and nine times. V and J are TRBV9 and TRBJ2-7, with TRBD1 matching over 7 bases. Germline values: CDR1 SGDLS, CDR2 YYNGEE. CDR3 length: 13 residues. Trimming at V came to 3 bases and at J to 6 bases, leaving 6 bases not matched to a gene. In nucleotides, the CDR3 is TGTGCCAGCAGCGCCGGACAGGTAACCGAGCAGTACTTC. Its translation is CASSAGQVTEQYF.

The chain recombines TRBV5-1 with TRBJ2-3; no definite D call. Germline assignment: CDR1 SGHRS and CDR2 YFSETQ. V dropped 7 bases and J dropped 4 bases, with 10 bases sitting between them. The CDR3 is 12 amino acids. CDR3 loop: CASQDWPDTQYF. In DNA, the CDR3 is TGCGCCAGCCAAGACTGGCCAGATACGCAGTATTTT.

This clonotype was found many times. V gene TRBV12-3 or TRBV12-4 combines with J gene TRBJ1-4, with 10 nucleotides matching TRBD1. The J segment lost 5 bases and the V segment lost 5 bases, leaving 5 bases of the junction unmatched. This CDR3 has 15 amino acids. This chain's CDR3 is CASSKRTGGNEKLFF. The DNA of the CDR3 is TGTGCCAGCAGTAAACGGACAGGGGGAAATGAAAAACTGTTTTTT.

This clonotype was seen only a few times. The gene calls are TRBV27 and TRBJ2-1; 10 bases agree with TRBD2. Losses at the gene ends were 3 bases for V and 6 bases for J; bases not matched to a gene: 8. The CDR3 extends over 16 amino acids. Germline lookup yields CDR1 MNHEY and CDR2 SMNVEV (reference sequence). The CDR3 reads CASSLGSGGPSNEQFF. CDR3 nucleotide sequence: TGTGCCAGCAGTTTGGGTAGCGGGGGGCCATCCAATGAGCAGTTCTTC.

The chain is built from TRBV20-1 and TRBJ2-7; D possibly matches TRBD1 or TRBD2 (5 bases each). V lost 3 bases and J 4 bases, leaving 10 bases between the germline ends. Germline CDR1 DFQATT, CDR2 SNEGSKA (reference sequence). This CDR3 has 12 residues. The CDR3 protein is CSASVREYEQYV. CDR3 nucleotide sequence: TGCAGTGCTAGTGTCAGGGAGTACGAGCAGTACGTC.

J is TRBJ2-3 and V is TRBV11-3, with TRBD2 matching over 10 bases. The CDR3 runs to 16 residues. The V gene's germline CDR1 is SGHNT and CDR2 YENEEA. V gave up 3 bases and J gave up 5 bases; unmatched junction bases: 8. The CDR3 bases are TGTGCCAGCAGCTTTGCTAGCGGGGGTATCATAGATACGCAGTATTTT. This encodes CASSFASGGIIDTQYF.

The chain couples TRBV27 to TRBJ2-1; 10 bases agree with TRBD2. Trimming took 5 bases from V and 6 from J; bases not matched to a gene: 7. The CDR3 sequence is 15 residues long. Germline V gene data show CDR1 as MNHEY and CDR2 as SMNVEV (reference sequence). In DNA, the CDR3 is TGTGCCAGCAGTGCCCGGACTAGCGGAGGCAATGAGCAGTTCTTC. Translation gives CASSARTSGGNEQFF.